The entry that follows covers one TCR beta chain sequence. Its antigen is unknown. The sample is drawn from a study of OX40 agonist ivuxolimab in advanced cancers. Study-level background: Patients receiving dose escalation had hepatocellular carcinoma, melanoma, renal cell or head and neck cancer. Study findings and constraints: Not determined was the antigen specificity of the expanded peripheral T cells. Some nonresponders likewise displayed low normalized T-cell clonal expansion. Blood T cells, both CD4+ and CD8+, expanded clonally by week 6 at 0.1 to 3.0 mg/kg.

The CDR3 extends over 13 amino acids. The V gene's germline CDR1 is GTSNPN and CDR2 SVGIG (reference sequence). V lost 0 bases, J lost 7 bases, and 10 bases lay in between. The assay was immunoSEQ multiplex PCR, and TCRdb's table has in-frame clones only and misses some. The sample contains 15,000 to 17,000 clones, 81% of which appear only once. This receptor was taken from an adult with an advanced solid tumor such as melanoma, head and neck, liver or kidney cancer. Sequencing was performed on CD4+ or CD8+ T cells sorted from blood, taken in a trial of the OX40 agonist ivuxolimab. The chain is built from TRBV30 and TRBJ2-1; D is possibly TRBD2 (6 bases). CDR3 loop: CAWSVLLANEQFF. Here the CDR3 DNA reads TGTGCCTGGAGTGTACTCCTAGCGAATGAGCAGTTCTTC. Complete variable domain (other parts from reference TRBV30 and TRBJ2-1): SQTIHQWPATLVQPVGSPLSLECTVEGTSNPNLYWYRQAAGRGLQLLFYSVGIGQISSEVPQNLSASRPQDRQFILSSKKLLLSDSGFYLCAWSVLLANEQFFGPGTRLTVL.